A selection of T cell receptor beta chains follows, all from one sample in a study of blood T cell repertoires in COVID-19. Repertoires were generated with immunoSEQ multiplex PCR, while TCRdb's copy carries only in-frame clones and drops some. The sample lists some 63,000 clones; approximately 85% were seen once. Sequenced input: peripheral blood. The receptor source for this set is a human donor in a cohort sampled during active COVID-19. Each CDR3 is given with its conserved first and last residue. The D gene is left open where the match is weak. Size is omitted from some rows. Given values are once, few, many or a class for expanded clones.

J | size | V | D | DNA | CDR3
TRBJ1-1 | - | TRBV7-9 | TRBD1 | TGTGCCAGCAGCTTAGGGACAGGGAACACTGAAGCTTTCTTT | CASSLGTGNTEAFF
TRBJ1-1 | - | TRBV5-6 | TRBD1 | TGTGCCAGCAGCTCAGAAACAGGGGAGACTGAAGCTTTCTTT | CASSSETGETEAFF
TRBJ1-3 | once | TRBV19 | - | TGTGCCAGTACTCAGGGATTCTCTGGAAACACCATATATTTT | CASTQGFSGNTIYF
TRBJ2-5 | - | TRBV11-3 | - | TGTGCCAGCAGAGGGGCGGGGGAGACCCAGTACTTC | CASRGAGETQYF
TRBJ2-4 | - | TRBV6-2/TRBV6-3 | - | TGTGCCAGCAGTTATCCGGGGTACATTCAGTACTTC | CASSYPGYIQYF
TRBJ2-3 | - | TRBV4-3 | - | TGCGCCAGCAGCCAAGCTTATGCGGTTAGCACAGATACGCAGTATTTT | CASSQAYAVSTDTQYF
TRBJ2-5 | once | TRBV7-2 | - | TGTGCCAGCAGCCCTCCCCCGGGACAAGAGACCCAGTACTTC | CASSPPPGQETQYF
TRBJ1-2 | - | TRBV11-3 | - | TGTGCCAGCAGCTTAAACCCCCAGGCCGGCTACACCTTC | CASSLNPQAGYTF
TRBJ1-3 | once | TRBV7-2 | - | TGTGCCAGCAGCTTATCGACTGGCTTCTCTGGAAACACCATATATTTT | CASSLSTGFSGNTIYF
TRBJ2-1 | - | TRBV7-2 | TRBD2 | TGTGCCAGCAGCTTAGCGCGCAGCGGGGGGGCAAATGAGCAGTTCTTC | CASSLARSGGANEQFF
TRBJ1-2 | - | TRBV11-2 | TRBD1 | TGTGCCAGCAGCGATCCTCAGGGGGCCGGGTATGGCTACACCTTC | CASSDPQGAGYGYTF
TRBJ2-2 | - | TRBV3-1/TRBV3-2 | TRBD1 | TGTGCCAGCAGCCCCGGACAGGGGACCGGGGAGCTGTTTTTT | CASSPGQGTGELFF
TRBJ1-1 | once | TRBV9 | - | TGTGCCAGCAGCGTAACAGGGTCCGAGGTCGCTGAAGCTTTCTTT | CASSVTGSEVAEAFF
TRBJ1-3 | - | TRBV11-3 | TRBD1 | TGTGCCAGCAGCTTTTACGGACAGGGGTTGTATGGAAACACCATATATTTT | CASSFYGQGLYGNTIYF
TRBJ2-3 | - | TRBV11-3 | TRBD2 | TGTGCCAGCAGCCGGGGACTGGCGGGGGGCACAGATACGCAGTATTTT | CASSRGLAGGTDTQYF
TRBJ2-7 | - | TRBV19 | TRBD1 | TGTGCCAGTAAAGACAGGGGATACGAGCAGTACTTC | CASKDRGYEQYF
TRBJ2-1 | - | TRBV11-2 | - | TGTGCCAGCAGCTTCCCGTTGGGGGGGGCTTTCAATGAGCAGTTCTTC | CASSFPLGGAFNEQFF
TRBJ1-4 | - | TRBV7-6 | TRBD1 | TGTGCCAGCAGCCGACAGGGGGCGACTAATGAAAAACTGTTTTTT | CASSRQGATNEKLFF
TRBJ2-5 | - | TRBV3-1/TRBV3-2 | - | TGTGCCAGCAGCCTCGACCAAGAGACCCAGTACTTC | CASSLDQETQYF
TRBJ2-3 | - | TRBV12-5 | TRBD2 | TGTGCTAGTGGTTTGGTACCCCCGGGACTAGCGGGGGGGACCGAGGGTAATACGCAGTATTTT | CASGLVPPGLAGGTEGNTQYF
TRBJ1-6 | - | TRBV7-2 | TRBD1 | TGTGCCAGCAGCTTGAGGACAGGGAGGTATGGGATTAATTCACCCCTCCACTTT | CASSLRTGRYGINSPLHF
TRBJ1-3 | - | TRBV5-8 | TRBD1 | TGTGCCAGCAGCACCGGGACAGGGAGTGGAAACACCATATATTTT | CASSTGTGSGNTIYF